This passage covers 13 T cell receptor beta chains from one sample sequenced in a study of blood T cell repertoires in COVID-19. Sequencing used immunoSEQ multiplex PCR; TCRdb keeps in-frame clones, though not all of them. The profile shows just under 65,000 clones, about 70% of them singletons. Sequencing used peripheral blood. The receptors were sampled from a human donor in a cohort sampled during active COVID-19.

The chain uses TRBV6-1 and TRBJ2-7, with 7 nucleotides matching TRBD1. Germline V gene data show CDR1 as MNHNS and CDR2 as SASEGT. The CDR3 loop spans 16 amino acids. J was trimmed by 3 bases and V by 2 bases; bases with no gene match: 10. Written as DNA, the CDR3 is TGTGCCAGCAGTGAATTCGAGGGGGCGAGGGGCTACGAGCAGTACTTC. Amino acids: CASSEFEGARGYEQYF.

V gene TRBV29-1 combines with J gene TRBJ1-3; D is ambiguous. V was clipped by 7 bases and J by 0 bases, with 13 bases between them. This CDR3 is built from 14 residues. Germline V gives CDR1 SQVTM, CDR2 ANQGSEA. The CDR3 DNA is TGCAGCGCCCAAATTGCCAGCTCTGGAAACACCATATATTTT. Amino acid sequence: CSAQIASSGNTIYF.

The chain has TRBV24-1 and TRBJ2-5, with D tentatively TRBD1 (6 bases). CDR3 length: 14 amino acids. V lost 10 bases, J lost 4 bases, and 18 bases lay in between. The V gene's germline CDR1 is KGHDR and CDR2 SFDVKD. The CDR3 DNA sequence: TGTGCCACGGGGGCTCCGGGTGGTCTAGAGACCCAGTACTTC. Translating it yields CATGAPGGLETQYF.

The chain has TRBV6-5 and TRBJ2-3; a weak D match, TRBD2 (7 bases). Germline lookup yields CDR1 MNHEY and CDR2 SVGAGI. The V end lost 4 bases, the J end lost 3 bases, and 14 bases lay between the germline ends. The CDR3 consists of 15 residues. The CDR3: CASSSPGGRTDTQYF. In DNA, the CDR3 is TGTGCCAGCAGTTCACCCGGGGGGCGTACAGATACGCAGTATTTT.

Comment on this clone: The same CDR3 arises from other DNA sequences in this sample as well. The J gene is TRBJ2-7, the V gene TRBV5-1, with 9 bases matching TRBD2. V lost 4 bases, J lost 0 bases, and 5 bases stayed unmatched. Germline V gene sequence: CDR1 SGHRS, CDR2 YFSETQ. This CDR3 has 15 amino acids. The CDR3 loop reads CASSPLAGSSYEQYF. In DNA form, the CDR3 reads TGCGCCAGCAGCCCCCTAGCGGGAAGCTCCTACGAGCAGTACTTC.

V and J are TRBV7-2 and TRBJ2-3, with 10 bases that match TRBD2. There are 16 residues in the CDR3. Germline CDR1 is SGHTA and CDR2 is FQGNSA. V trimming: 2 bases; J trimming: 1 base; junction bases outside the gene matches: 3. The CDR3 region is CASSLLAGARTDTQYF. CDR3 sequence (DNA): TGTGCCAGCAGCTTACTAGCGGGGGCTCGCACAGATACGCAGTATTTT.

The chain recombines TRBV13 with TRBJ2-7, with 8 positions matching TRBD2. This CDR3 has 14 amino acids. V lost 8 bases and J lost 2; bases outside the gene matches: 8. Per the germline V gene, CDR1 is PRHDT and CDR2 is FYEKMQ (reference sequence). Here the CDR3 DNA reads TGTGCCAGCCTCGACGGGCGGGGGGCCTACGAGCAGTACTTC. It is translated as CASLDGRGAYEQYF.

This rearrangement joins TRBV10-3 to TRBJ1-2; 9 nucleotides align to TRBD1. Germline trimming cut 2 bases from V and 3 bases from J; bases unmatched to any gene: 4. This CDR3 is built from 15 residues. Germline CDR1 ENHRY, CDR2 SYGVKD. CDR3 region: CAISEDDRGDYGYTF. The CDR3 DNA is TGTGCCATCAGTGAGGACGACAGGGGGGACTATGGCTACACCTTC.

The J gene is TRBJ1-5, the V gene TRBV12-3 or TRBV12-4; D gene uncertain. This CDR3 has 13 residues. V lost 6 bases and J 3 bases, leaving 9 bases between the germline ends. CDR3 coding DNA: TGTGCCAGCAGCCAGCGGACCAATCAGCCCCAGCATTTT. Its protein is CASSQRTNQPQHF.

This clone was detected only a few times. The chain couples TRBV7-9 to TRBJ1-3; 10 bases are shared with TRBD1. CDR3 size: 16 residues. After removal of 5 bases from V and 4 bases from J, the junction contained 8 bases not matched to a gene. Germline values: CDR1 SEHNR, CDR2 FQNEAQ (reference sequence). The CDR3 DNA is TGTGCCAGCAGCACTGGACAGGGGGTCGCGGGAAACACCATATATTTT. Amino acid sequence: CASSTGQGVAGNTIYF.

The gene calls are TRBV7-9 and TRBJ1-1, with 12 nucleotides matching TRBD1. The length of the CDR3 is 16 residues. V lost 5 bases, J lost 5 bases, and 9 bases stayed unmatched. Germline-derived CDR1 and CDR2 are SEHNR and FQNEAQ (reference sequence). CDR3 in DNA: TGTGCCAGCAGCCTCTGGGACAGGGGGCGGGTTACTGAAGCTTTCTTT. This codes for CASSLWDRGRVTEAFF.

This rearrangement joins TRBV19 to TRBJ1-5; TRBD1 matches 7 bases. Per the germline V gene, CDR1 is LNHDA and CDR2 is SQIVND (reference sequence). This CDR3 has 15 residues. Trimming removed 6 bases from V and 4 bases from J; junction bases left unmatched: 9. The CDR3, as DNA: TGTGCCAGTAGGCCCGGGACAGCCCAAAATCAGCCCCAGCATTTT. This translates into CASRPGTAQNQPQHF.

This chain uses TRBV5-4 with TRBJ2-6; TRBD1 agrees at 7 bases. V was clipped by 4 bases and J by 0 bases; unmatched bases: 1. The CDR3 consists of 15 residues. Per the germline V gene, CDR1 is SGHNT and CDR2 is YYREEE (reference sequence). CDR3: CASSRQGSGANVLTF. In DNA, the CDR3 is TGTGCCAGCAGCCGACAGGGCTCTGGGGCCAACGTCCTGACTTTC.